This record covers a single TCR beta chain. The sample is drawn from a study of blood T cell repertoires in COVID-19. Study-wide context: The study drew acute and convalescent COVID-19 samples from the United States, Italy and Spain. The analysed material was cDNA or gDNA that came from T cells, B-cell-depleted T cells, or PBMCs.

This CDR3 region has 16 residues. V lost 2 bases and J lost 4; bases outside the gene matches: 8. Germline loops: CDR1 KGHSH, CDR2 LQKENI. Sequencing was performed with immunoSEQ multiplex PCR; in TCRdb, only in-frame clones are kept and a portion is missing. This table holds over 95,000 clones, roughly 84% found once. The clonotype originates from an older woman with acute or convalescent COVID-19. The chain couples TRBV18 to TRBJ2-7; TRBD1 aligns across 10 bases. Sequenced material: peripheral blood. In DNA form, the CDR3 reads TGTGCCAGCTCACCAGCACCTCCGGGACAGGGGTACGAGCAGTACTTC. Translated: CASSPAPPGQGYEQYF.